Each of the 4 T cell receptor beta chains below was sequenced from the same sample in a study of T cells in tuberculosis. Libraries were prepared by immunoSEQ multiplex PCR; TCRdb keeps only in-frame clonotypes and omits some of them. The data hold about 58,000 clones, with 88% observed a single time. Sorting used thawed, overnight-rested PBMC stained with anti-CD3, a viability dye and GMM-loaded CD1B tetramer. The lipid loaded on the CD1B tetramers was C32 glucose monomycolate from Rhodococcus equi. Material: CD1b-GMM tetramer-negative cells sorted from PBMCs. These receptors were obtained from an adult woman with latent tuberculosis.

The rearrangement uses TRBV19 and TRBJ2-3, with 12 bases fitting TRBD2. This CDR3 contains 16 residues. Trimming cost V 3 bases and J 5 bases; bases outside gene matches: 6. The germline CDR1 and CDR2 sequences are LNHDA and SQIVND (reference sequence). CDR3 sequence: CASSILLAGGGDTQYF. The CDR3 nucleotides read TGTGCCAGTAGTATCCTACTAGCGGGGGGCGGAGATACGCAGTATTTT.

This rearrangement joins TRBV5-4 to TRBJ2-5, with a tentative D call TRBD2 (6 bases). V shed 5 bases and J shed 5 bases, with 16 bases lying between them. Per the germline V gene, CDR1 is SGHNT and CDR2 is YYREEE (reference sequence). The CDR3 is 14 residues long. CDR3 loop: CASSWGGAGETQYF. The CDR3 bases are TGTGCCAGCAGTTGGGGTGGGGCGGGGGAGACCCAGTACTTC.

DNA for the CDR3: TGCGCCAGCAGCTTAGGAGGGGACAAAAACATTCAGTACTTC. Protein product: CASSLGGDKNIQYF. V usage is TRBV5-1 and J usage is TRBJ2-4, with D possibly matching TRBD2 (6 bases). Trimming shortened V by 2 bases and J by 3 bases, and 9 bases separated the two germline ends. Germline CDR1 is SGHRS and CDR2 is YFSETQ. CDR3 size: 14 residues.

The rearrangement joins TRBV27 to TRBJ2-7, with 10 nucleotides matching TRBD1. Germline V gene lookup returns CDR1 MNHEY and CDR2 SMNVEV (reference sequence). The CDR3 extends over 14 amino acids. Trimming removed 5 bases from V and 3 bases from J; junction bases left unmatched: 4. CDR3 protein: CASSQGQGFYEQYF. The CDR3 bases are TGTGCCAGCAGTCAGGGACAGGGGTTCTACGAGCAGTACTTC.